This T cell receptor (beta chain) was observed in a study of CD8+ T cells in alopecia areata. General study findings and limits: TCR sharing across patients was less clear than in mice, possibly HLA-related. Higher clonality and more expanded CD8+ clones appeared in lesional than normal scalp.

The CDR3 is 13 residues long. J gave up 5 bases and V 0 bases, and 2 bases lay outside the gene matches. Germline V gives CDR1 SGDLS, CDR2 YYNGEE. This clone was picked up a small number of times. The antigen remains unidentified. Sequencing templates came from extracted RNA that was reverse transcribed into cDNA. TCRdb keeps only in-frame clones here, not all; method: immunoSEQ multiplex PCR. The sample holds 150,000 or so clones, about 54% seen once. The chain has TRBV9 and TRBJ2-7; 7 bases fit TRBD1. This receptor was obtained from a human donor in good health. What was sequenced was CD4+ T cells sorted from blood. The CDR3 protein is CASSVVGGDEQYF. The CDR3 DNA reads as TGTGCCAGCAGCGTAGTAGGGGGCGACGAGCAGTACTTC.